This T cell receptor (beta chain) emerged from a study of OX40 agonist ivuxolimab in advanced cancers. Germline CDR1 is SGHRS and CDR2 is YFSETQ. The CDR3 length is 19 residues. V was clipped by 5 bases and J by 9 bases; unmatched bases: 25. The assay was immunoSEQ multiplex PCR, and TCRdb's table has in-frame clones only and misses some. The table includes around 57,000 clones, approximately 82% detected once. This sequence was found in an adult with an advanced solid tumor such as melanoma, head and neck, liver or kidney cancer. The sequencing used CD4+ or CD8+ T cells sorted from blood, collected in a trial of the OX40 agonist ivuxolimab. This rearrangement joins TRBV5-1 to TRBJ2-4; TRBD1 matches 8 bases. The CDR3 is CASSLEFARQGKRELIQYF. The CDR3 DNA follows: TGCGCCAGCAGTCTCGAGTTCGCCCGACAGGGGAAAAGGGAGCTCATTCAGTACTTC.